The 8 T cell receptor beta chains in this list originate from one sample, sequenced in a study of technical replicates of blood from several donors. The data were produced by immunoSEQ multiplex PCR, yet TCRdb's version contains in-frame clones alone and is incomplete. The sample has 100,000 or so clones; about 96% are singletons. Material for sequencing was T cells isolated from PBMCs. The receptors stem from a human donor in good health.

V and J are TRBV5-1 and TRBJ1-1, with D perhaps TRBD1 (5 bases). This CDR3 has 15 residues. V was pared by 4 bases and J by 0 bases, with 13 bases between. The germline CDR1 and CDR2 sequences are SGHRS and YFSETQ. The chain's CDR3 is CASSQTRQMNTEAFF. Here the CDR3 DNA reads TGCGCCAGCAGCCAAACTCGACAGATGAACACTGAAGCTTTCTTT.

The chain employs TRBV11-3 and TRBJ2-1, with a possible D match to TRBD2 (5 bases). Between the trimmed V and J ends, which lost 4 bases and 7 bases, there was a span of 11 bases. CDR3 length: 13 residues. Germline loops: CDR1 SGHNT, CDR2 YENEEA. The CDR3 region has the DNA TGTGCCAGCAGCTCGGAGGCCCTGAATGAGCAGTTCTTC. Protein: CASSSEALNEQFF.

V usage is TRBV19 and J usage is TRBJ1-5, with D perhaps matching TRBD1 (6 bases). The CDR3 extends over 14 amino acids. Germline V CDR1 and CDR2: LNHDA, SQIVND (reference sequence). Trimming stripped 4 bases from V and 6 bases from J, with 13 bases between. The CDR3: CASSNQGTSQPQHF. The CDR3 DNA reads as TGTGCCAGTAGTAATCAAGGGACAAGTCAGCCCCAGCATTTT. Full variable domain (missing parts from reference TRBV19 and TRBJ1-5): DGGITQSPKYLFRKEGQNVTLSCEQNLNHDAMYWYRQDPGQGLRLIYYSQIVNDFQKGDIAEGYSVSREKKESFPLTVTSAQKNPTAFYLCASSNQGTSQPQHFGDGTRLSIL.

This clone appeared a few times. V and J are TRBV6-4 and TRBJ2-2, with TRBD2 matching 9 bases. Trimming at V came to 5 bases and at J to 0 bases, leaving 4 bases not matched to a gene. There are 16 residues in the CDR3. Germline loops: CDR1 MRHNA, CDR2 SNTAGT. CDR3 nucleotide sequence: TGTGCCAGCAGTCCTATAGCGGGAGCGAACACCGGGGAGCTGTTTTTT. Translating gives CASSPIAGANTGELFF.

V gene TRBV30 combines with J gene TRBJ2-1; the D is unclear. The CDR3 consists of 12 residues. CDR1 and CDR2 from the germline V gene are GTSNPN and SVGIG (reference sequence). Trimming took off 3 bases at V and 9 bases at J, with 12 bases between the two ends. The CDR3 region is CAWSEVLPEQFF. CDR3 coding DNA: TGTGCCTGGAGCGAGGTTCTGCCTGAGCAGTTCTTC.

The J gene is TRBJ2-1, the V gene TRBV25-1, with 7 positions matching TRBD2. J gave up 4 bases and V 6 bases, and 3 bases lay outside the gene matches. Germline loops: CDR1 MGHDK, CDR2 SYGVNS. The CDR3 is made up of 13 amino acids. CDR3 sequence (DNA): TGTGCCAGCAGGGGGAGGGGTTACAATGAGCAGTTCTTC. Amino acid sequence: CASRGRGYNEQFF.

This clone was seen just once. The chain carries TRBV19 and TRBJ1-5; perhaps TRBD1 as D (5 bases). The V and J ends lost 3 bases and 4 bases respectively, with 10 bases between them. The CDR3 covers 14 residues. The germline V gene has CDR1 LNHDA and CDR2 SQIVND (reference sequence). CDR3 nucleotides: TGTGCCAGTAGTATTGTCCCAGGGAATCAGCCCCAGCATTTT. Translating gives CASSIVPGNQPQHF.

The chain has TRBV9 and TRBJ2-1; D gene unclear. The CDR3 runs to 16 residues. Germline loops: CDR1 SGDLS, CDR2 YYNGEE. The V end was cut by 0 bases, the J end by 2 bases, with 12 bases between. CDR3 DNA sequence: TGTGCCAGCAGCGTAGCCCCCCGAGTGCCCTACAATGAGCAGTTCTTC. Protein: CASSVAPRVPYNEQFF.